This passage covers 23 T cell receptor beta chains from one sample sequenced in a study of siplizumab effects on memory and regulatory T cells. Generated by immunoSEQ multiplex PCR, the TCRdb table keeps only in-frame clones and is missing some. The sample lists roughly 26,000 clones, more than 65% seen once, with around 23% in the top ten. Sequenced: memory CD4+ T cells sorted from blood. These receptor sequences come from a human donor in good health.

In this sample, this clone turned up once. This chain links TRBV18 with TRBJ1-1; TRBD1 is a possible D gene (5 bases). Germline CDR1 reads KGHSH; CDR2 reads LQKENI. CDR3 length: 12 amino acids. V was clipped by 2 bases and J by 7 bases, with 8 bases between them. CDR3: CASSPSRGEAFF. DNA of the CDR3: TGTGCCAGCTCACCATCGAGGGGTGAAGCTTTCTTT.

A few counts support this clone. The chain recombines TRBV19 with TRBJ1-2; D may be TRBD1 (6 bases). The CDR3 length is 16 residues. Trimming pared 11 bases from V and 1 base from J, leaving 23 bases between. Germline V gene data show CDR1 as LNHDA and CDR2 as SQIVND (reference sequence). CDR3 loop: CARTEQGLFLNYGYTF. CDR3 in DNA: TGTGCCCGTACCGAACAGGGACTTTTCCTTAACTATGGCTACACCTTC.

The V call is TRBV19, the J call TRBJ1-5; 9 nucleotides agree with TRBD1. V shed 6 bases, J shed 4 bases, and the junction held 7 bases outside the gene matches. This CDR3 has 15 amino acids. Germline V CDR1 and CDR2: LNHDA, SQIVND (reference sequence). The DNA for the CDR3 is TGTGCCAGTAGAAGCCGGGACAGGGTGAATCAGCCCCAGCATTTT. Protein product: CASRSRDRVNQPQHF.

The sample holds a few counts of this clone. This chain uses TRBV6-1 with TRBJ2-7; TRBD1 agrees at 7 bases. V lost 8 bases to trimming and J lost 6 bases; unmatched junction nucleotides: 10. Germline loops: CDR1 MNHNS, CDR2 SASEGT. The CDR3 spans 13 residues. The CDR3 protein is CASDLRGRREQYF. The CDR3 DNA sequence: TGTGCCAGCGATCTAAGGGGGCGTCGCGAGCAGTACTTC.

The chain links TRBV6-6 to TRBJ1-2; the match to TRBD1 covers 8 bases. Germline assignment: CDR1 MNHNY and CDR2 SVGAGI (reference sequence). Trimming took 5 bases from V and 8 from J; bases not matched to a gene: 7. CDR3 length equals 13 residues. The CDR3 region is CASSTGQGWGYTF. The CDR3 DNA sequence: TGTGCCAGCAGTACCGGACAGGGTTGGGGCTACACCTTC.

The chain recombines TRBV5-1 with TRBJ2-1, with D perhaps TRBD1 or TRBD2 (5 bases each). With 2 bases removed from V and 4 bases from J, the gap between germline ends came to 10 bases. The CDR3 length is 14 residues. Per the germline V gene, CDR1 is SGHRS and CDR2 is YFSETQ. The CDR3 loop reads CASSFYGGYNEQFF. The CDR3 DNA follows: TGCGCCAGCAGCTTTTATGGGGGTTACAATGAGCAGTTCTTC.

CDR3 sequence (DNA): TGTGCCAGCAGCTTTACGAACACCGGGGAGCTGTTTTTT. Translating gives CASSFTNTGELFF. The chain links TRBV11-3 to TRBJ2-2; D is uncertain. V shed 3 bases and J shed 0 bases, with 2 bases lying between them. The CDR3 is 13 amino acids. The germline V gene encodes CDR1 SGHNT and CDR2 YENEEA.

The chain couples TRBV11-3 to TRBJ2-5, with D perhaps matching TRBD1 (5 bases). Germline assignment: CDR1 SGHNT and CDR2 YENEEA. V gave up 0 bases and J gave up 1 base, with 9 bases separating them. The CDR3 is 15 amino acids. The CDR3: CASSLETVPQETQYF. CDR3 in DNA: TGTGCCAGCAGCTTAGAGACAGTCCCCCAAGAGACCCAGTACTTC.

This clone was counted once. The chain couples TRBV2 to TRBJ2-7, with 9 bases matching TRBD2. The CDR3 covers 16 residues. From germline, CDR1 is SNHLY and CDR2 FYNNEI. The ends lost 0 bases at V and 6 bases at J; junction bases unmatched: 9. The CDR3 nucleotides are TGTGCCAGCAGTGAAGCTAGGGGGGGTAGCGGGAGCGAGCAGTACTTC. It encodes CASSEARGGSGSEQYF.

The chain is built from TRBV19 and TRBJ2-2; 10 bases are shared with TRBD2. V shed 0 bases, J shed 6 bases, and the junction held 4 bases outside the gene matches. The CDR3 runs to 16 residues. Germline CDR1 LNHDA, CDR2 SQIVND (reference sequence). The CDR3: CASSIDEREGPGELFF. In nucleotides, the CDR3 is TGTGCCAGTAGTATAGATGAGCGGGAGGGCCCCGGGGAGCTGTTTTTT.

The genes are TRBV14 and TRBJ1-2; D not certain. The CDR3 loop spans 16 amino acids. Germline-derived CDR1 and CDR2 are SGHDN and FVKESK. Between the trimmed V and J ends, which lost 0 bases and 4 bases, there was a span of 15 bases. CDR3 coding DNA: TGTGCCAGCAGCCAAGAAGCCCGCCAAGCCCTCTATGGCTACACCTTC. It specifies CASSQEARQALYGYTF.

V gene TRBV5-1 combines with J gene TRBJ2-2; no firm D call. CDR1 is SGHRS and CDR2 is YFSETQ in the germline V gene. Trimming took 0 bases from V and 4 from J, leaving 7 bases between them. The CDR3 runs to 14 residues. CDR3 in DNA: TGCGCCAGCAGCTTGGCCAGGACCACCGGGGAGCTGTTTTTT. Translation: CASSLARTTGELFF.

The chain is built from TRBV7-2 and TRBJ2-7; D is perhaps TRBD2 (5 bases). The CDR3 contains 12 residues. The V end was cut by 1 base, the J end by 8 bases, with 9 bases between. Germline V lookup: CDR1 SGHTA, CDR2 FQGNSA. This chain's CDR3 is CASSLDRGKQYF. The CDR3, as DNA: TGTGCCAGCAGCTTAGATCGAGGGAAGCAGTACTTC. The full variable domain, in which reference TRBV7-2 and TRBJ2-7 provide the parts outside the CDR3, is GAGVSQSPSNKVTEKGKDVELRCDPISGHTALYWYRQSLGQGLEFLIYFQGNSAPDKSGLPSDRFSAERTGGSVSTLTIQRTQQEDSAVYLCASSLDRGKQYFGPGTRLTVT.

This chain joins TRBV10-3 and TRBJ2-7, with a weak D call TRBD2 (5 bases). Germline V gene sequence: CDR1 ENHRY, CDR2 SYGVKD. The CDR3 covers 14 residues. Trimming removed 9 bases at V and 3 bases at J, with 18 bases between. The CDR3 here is CAIQPDDGIYEQYF. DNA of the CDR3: TGTGCCATTCAACCAGATGACGGGATCTACGAGCAGTACTTC.

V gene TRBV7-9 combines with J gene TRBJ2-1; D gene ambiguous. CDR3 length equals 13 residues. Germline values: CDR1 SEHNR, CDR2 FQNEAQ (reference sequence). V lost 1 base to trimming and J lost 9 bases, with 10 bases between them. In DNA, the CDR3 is TGTGCCAGCAGCTTAGGACTGTGGAGTGAGCAGTTCTTC. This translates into CASSLGLWSEQFF.

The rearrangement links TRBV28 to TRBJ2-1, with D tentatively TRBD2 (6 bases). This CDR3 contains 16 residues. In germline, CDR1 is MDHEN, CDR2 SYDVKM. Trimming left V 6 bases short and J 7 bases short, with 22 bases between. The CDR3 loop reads CASRGFMAGIRNEQFF. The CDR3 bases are TGTGCCAGCAGGGGTTTTATGGCGGGAATCAGGAATGAGCAGTTCTTC.

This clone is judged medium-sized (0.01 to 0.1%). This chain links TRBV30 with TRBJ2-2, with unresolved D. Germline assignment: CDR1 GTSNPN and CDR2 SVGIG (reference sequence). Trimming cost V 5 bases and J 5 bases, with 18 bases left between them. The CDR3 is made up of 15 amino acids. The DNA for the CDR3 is TGTGCCTGGGGACGGCCCGGGCTTAGGACCGGGGAGCTGTTTTTT. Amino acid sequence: CAWGRPGLRTGELFF.

CDR3 nucleotides: TGTGCCAGCCGAAGTTATAGGGGGTTGAATGAAGCTTTCTTT. Its translation is CASRSYRGLNEAFF. The rearrangement joins TRBV6-1 to TRBJ1-1; D possibly corresponds to TRBD1 (6 bases). V lost 8 bases and J 7 bases, leaving 20 bases between the germline ends. The CDR3 is 14 amino acids. Germline lookup yields CDR1 MNHNS and CDR2 SASEGT.

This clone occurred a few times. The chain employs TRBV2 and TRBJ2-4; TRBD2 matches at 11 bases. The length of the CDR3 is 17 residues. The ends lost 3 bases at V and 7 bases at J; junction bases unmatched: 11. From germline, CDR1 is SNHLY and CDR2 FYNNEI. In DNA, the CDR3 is TGTGCCAGCAGTGACATTTTTAGCGGGAGGGCCGTGAACATTCAGTACTTC. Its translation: CASSDIFSGRAVNIQYF.

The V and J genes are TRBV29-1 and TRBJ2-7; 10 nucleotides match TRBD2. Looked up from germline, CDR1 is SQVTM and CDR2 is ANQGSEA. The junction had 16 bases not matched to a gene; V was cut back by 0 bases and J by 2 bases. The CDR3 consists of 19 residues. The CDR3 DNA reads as TGCAGCGTTGAAGATCACACTTCTGAAGCGGGAGGGTCTCCCTACGAGCAGTACTTC. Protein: CSVEDHTSEAGGSPYEQYF.

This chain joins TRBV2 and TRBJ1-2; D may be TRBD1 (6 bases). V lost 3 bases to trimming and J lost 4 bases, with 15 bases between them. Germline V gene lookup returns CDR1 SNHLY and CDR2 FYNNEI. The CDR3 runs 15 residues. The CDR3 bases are TGTGCCAGCAGTGATATGGGGGGCTTTGGCTATGGCTACACCTTC. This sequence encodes CASSDMGGFGYGYTF.

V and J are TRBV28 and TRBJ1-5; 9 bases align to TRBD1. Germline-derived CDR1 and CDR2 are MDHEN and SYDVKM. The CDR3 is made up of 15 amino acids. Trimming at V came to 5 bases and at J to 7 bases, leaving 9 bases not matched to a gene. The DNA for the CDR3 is TGTGCCAGCAGTCACGCCGGGACAGGGTTACAGCCCCAGCATTTT. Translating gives CASSHAGTGLQPQHF.

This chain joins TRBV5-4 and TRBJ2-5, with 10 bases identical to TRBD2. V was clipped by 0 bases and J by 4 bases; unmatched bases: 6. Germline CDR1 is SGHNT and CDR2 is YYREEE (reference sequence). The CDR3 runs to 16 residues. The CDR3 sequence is CASSLGAGTSVETQYF. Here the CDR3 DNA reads TGTGCCAGCAGCTTGGGGGCCGGGACTAGCGTAGAGACCCAGTACTTC.